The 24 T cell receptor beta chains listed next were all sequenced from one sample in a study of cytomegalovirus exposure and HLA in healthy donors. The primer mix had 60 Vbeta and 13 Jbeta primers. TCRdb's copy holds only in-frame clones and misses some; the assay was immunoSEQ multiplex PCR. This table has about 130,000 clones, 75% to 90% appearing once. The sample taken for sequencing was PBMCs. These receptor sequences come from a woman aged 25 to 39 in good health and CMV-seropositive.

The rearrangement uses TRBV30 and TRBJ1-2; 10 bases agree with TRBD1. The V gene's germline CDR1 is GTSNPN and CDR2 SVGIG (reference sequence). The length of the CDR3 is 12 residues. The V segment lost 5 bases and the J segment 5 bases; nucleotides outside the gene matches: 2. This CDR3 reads CAWGTGAYGYTF. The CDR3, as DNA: TGTGCCTGGGGGACAGGGGCGTATGGCTACACCTTC.

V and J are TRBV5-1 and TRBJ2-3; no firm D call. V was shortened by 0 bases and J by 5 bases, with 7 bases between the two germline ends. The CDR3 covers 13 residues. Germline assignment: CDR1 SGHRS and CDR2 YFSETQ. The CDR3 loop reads CASSLGGRDTQYF. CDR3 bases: TGCGCCAGCAGCTTGGGAGGAAGAGATACGCAGTATTTT.

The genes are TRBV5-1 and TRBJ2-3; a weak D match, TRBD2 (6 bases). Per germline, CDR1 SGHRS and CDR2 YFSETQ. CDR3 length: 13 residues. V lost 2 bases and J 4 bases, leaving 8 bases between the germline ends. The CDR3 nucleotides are TGCGCCAGCAGCTTAGGACTATCAGATACGCAGTATTTT. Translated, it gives CASSLGLSDTQYF.

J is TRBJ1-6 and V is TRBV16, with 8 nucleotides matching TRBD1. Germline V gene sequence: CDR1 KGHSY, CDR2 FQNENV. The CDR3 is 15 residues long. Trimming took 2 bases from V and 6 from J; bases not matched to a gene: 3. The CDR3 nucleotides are TGTGCCAGCAGCCAAGCCGGACAGGGTAATTCACCCCTCCACTTT. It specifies CASSQAGQGNSPLHF.

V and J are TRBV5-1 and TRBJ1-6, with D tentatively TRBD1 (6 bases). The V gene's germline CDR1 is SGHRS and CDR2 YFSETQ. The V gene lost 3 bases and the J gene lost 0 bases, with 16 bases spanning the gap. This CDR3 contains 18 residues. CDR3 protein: CASSWTGQTSSYNSPLHF. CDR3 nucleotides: TGCGCCAGCAGCTGGACGGGACAAACGAGCTCCTATAATTCACCCCTCCACTTT.

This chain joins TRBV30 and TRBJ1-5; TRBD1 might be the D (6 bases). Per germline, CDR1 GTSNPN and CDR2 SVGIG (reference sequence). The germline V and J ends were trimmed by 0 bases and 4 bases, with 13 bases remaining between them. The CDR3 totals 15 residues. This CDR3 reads CAWSVLTGRNQPQHF. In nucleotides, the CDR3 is TGTGCCTGGAGTGTATTGACAGGAAGAAATCAGCCCCAGCATTTT.

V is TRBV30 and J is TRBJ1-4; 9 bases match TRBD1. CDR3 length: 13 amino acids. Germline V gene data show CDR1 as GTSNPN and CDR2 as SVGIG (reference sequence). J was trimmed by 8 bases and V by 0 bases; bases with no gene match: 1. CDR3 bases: TGTGCCTGGAGTGTTGGACAGGGGGAAAAACTGTTTTTT. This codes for CAWSVGQGEKLFF.

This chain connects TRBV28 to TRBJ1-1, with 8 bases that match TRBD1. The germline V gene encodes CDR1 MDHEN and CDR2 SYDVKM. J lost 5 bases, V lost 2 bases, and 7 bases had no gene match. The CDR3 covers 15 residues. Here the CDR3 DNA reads TGTGCCAGCAGTTTACCCGGACAGGGCGGGACTGAAGCTTTCTTT. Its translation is CASSLPGQGGTEAFF.

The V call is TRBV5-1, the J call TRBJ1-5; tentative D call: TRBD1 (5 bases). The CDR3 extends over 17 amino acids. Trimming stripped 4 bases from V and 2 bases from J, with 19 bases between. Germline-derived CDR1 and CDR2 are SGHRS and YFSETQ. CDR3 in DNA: TGCGCCAGCAGCGCCCCCAGCTCCGGGGGGGGCAATCAGCCCCAGCATTTT. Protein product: CASSAPSSGGGNQPQHF.

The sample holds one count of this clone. The CDR3 reads CASSPGGRAGEQYF. CDR3 coding DNA: TGTGCCAGCAGTCCTGGGGGGAGGGCCGGGGAGCAGTACTTC. The rearrangement links TRBV7-3 to TRBJ2-7; 7 bases agree with TRBD2. Per the germline V gene, CDR1 is SGHTA and CDR2 is FQGTGA. The CDR3 consists of 14 residues. J gave up 7 bases and V 6 bases, and 12 bases lay outside the gene matches. Full variable domain (rest looked up from reference TRBV7-3 and TRBJ2-7): GAGVSQTPSNKVTEKGKYVELRCDPISGHTALYWYRQSLGQGPEFLIYFQGTGAADDSGLPNDRFFAVRPEGSVSTLKIQRTERGDSAVYLCASSPGGRAGEQYFGPGTRLTVT.

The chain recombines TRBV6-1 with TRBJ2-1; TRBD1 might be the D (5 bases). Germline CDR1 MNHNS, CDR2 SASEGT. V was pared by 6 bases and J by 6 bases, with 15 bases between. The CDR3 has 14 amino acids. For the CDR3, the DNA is TGTGCCAGCAGCAACAGGTTTTATTCCAATGAGCAGTTCTTC. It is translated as CASSNRFYSNEQFF.

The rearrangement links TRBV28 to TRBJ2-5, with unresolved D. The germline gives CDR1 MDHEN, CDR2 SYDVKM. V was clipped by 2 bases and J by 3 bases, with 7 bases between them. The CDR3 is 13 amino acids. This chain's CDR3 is CASSLIPEETQYF. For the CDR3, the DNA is TGTGCCAGCAGTTTAATCCCTGAAGAGACCCAGTACTTC.

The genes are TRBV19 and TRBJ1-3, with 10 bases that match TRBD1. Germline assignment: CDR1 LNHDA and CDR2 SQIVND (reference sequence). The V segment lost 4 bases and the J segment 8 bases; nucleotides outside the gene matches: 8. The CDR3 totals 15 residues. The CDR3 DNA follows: TGTGCCAGTAGTACCCCCCGGGACAGGGGCCACACCATATATTTT. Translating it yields CASSTPRDRGHTIYF.

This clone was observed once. The CDR3 reads CASSLRLGEGGGISSFKNEQFF. The CDR3 DNA is TGTGCCAGCAGTTTACGACTGGGGGAGGGCGGGGGGATCTCCTCCTTTAAGAATGAGCAGTTCTTC. The rearrangement joins TRBV28 to TRBJ2-1, with TRBD2 matching 8 bases. CDR1 is MDHEN, CDR2 SYDVKM, per germline. Trimming removed 2 bases from V and 7 bases from J; junction bases left unmatched: 28. The CDR3 loop spans 22 amino acids. Based on the CDR3 plus reference TRBV28 and TRBJ2-1, the full variable domain is DVKVTQSSRYLVKRTGEKVFLECVQDMDHENMFWYRQDPGLGLRLIYFSYDVKMKEKGDIPEGYSVSREKKERFSLILESASTNQTSMYLCASSLRLGEGGGISSFKNEQFFGPGTRLTVL.

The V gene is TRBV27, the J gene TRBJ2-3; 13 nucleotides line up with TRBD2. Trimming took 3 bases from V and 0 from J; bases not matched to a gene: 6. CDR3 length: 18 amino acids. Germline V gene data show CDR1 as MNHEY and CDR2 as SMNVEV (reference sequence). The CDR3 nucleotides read TGTGCCAGCAGTTTCTATAGGGGACTAGCGGGAAGCACAGATACGCAGTATTTT. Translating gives CASSFYRGLAGSTDTQYF.

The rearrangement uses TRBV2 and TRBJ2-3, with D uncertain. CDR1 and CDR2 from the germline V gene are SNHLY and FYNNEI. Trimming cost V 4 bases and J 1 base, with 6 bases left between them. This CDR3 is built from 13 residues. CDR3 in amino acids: CASSGLRTDTQYF. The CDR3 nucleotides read TGTGCCAGCAGTGGACTCCGCACAGATACGCAGTATTTT.

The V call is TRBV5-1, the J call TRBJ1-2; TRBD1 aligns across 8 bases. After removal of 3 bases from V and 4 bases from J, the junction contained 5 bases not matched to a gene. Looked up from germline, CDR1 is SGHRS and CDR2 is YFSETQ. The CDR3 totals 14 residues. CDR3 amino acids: CASSSPGTGYGYTF. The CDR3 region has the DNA TGCGCCAGCAGCTCACCCGGGACAGGCTATGGCTACACCTTC.

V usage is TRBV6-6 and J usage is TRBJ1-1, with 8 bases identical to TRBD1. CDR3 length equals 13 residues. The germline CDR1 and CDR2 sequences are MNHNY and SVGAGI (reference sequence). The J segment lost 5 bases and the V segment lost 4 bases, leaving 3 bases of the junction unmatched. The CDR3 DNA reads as TGTGCCAGCAGTTTCGGGACAGGTACTGAAGCTTTCTTT. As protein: CASSFGTGTEAFF.

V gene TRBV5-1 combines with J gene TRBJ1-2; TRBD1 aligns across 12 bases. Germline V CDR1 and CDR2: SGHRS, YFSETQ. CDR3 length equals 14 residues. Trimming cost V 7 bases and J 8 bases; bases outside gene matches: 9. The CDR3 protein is CASLPGTGGDGYTF. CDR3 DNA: TGCGCCAGCCTGCCCGGGACAGGGGGCGACGGCTACACCTTC.

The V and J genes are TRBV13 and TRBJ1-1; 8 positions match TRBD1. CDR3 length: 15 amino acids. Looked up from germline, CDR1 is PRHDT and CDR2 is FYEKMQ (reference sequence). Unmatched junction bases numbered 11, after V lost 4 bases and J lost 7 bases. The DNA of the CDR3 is TGTGCCAGCAGCTCACTGACCAGGGGGCAAGGTGAAGCTTTCTTT. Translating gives CASSSLTRGQGEAFF. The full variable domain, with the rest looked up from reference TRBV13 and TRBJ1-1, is AAGVIQSPRHLIKEKRETATLKCYPIPRHDTVYWYQQGPGQDPQFLISFYEKMQSDKGSIPDRFSAQQFSDYHSELNMSSLELGDSALYFCASSSLTRGQGEAFFGQGTRLTVV.

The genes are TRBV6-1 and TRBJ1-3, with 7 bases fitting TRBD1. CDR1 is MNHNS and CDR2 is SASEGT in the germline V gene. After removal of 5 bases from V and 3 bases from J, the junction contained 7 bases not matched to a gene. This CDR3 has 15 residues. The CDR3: CASSPTGVFGNTIYF. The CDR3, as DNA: TGTGCCAGCAGTCCAACAGGGGTCTTTGGAAACACCATATATTTT.

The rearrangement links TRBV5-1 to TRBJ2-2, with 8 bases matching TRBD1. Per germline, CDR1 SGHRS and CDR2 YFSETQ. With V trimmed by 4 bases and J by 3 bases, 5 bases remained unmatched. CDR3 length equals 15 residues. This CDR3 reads CASSGQGADTGELFF. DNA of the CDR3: TGCGCCAGCAGCGGGCAGGGGGCTGACACCGGGGAGCTGTTTTTT. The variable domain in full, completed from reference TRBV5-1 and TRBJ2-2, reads KAGVTQTPRYLIKTRGQQVTLSCSPISGHRSVSWYQQTPGQGLQFLFEYFSETQRNKGNFPGRFSGRQFSNSRSEMNVSTLELGDSALYLCASSGQGADTGELFFGEGSRLTVL.

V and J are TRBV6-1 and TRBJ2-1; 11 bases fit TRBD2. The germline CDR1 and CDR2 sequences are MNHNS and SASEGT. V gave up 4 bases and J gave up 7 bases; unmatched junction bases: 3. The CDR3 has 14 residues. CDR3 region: CASSVLAGDNEQFF. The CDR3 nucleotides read TGTGCCAGCAGTGTACTAGCGGGAGATAATGAGCAGTTCTTC.

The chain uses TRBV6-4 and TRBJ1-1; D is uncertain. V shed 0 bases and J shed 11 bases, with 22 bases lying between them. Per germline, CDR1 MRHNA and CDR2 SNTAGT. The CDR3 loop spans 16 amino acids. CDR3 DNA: TGTGCCAGCAGTGACTCGATGATCACTAAGTACGGCGAGGCTTTCTTT. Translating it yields CASSDSMITKYGEAFF.